Detailed here is one T cell receptor (beta chain). It may be a read error: a sequence one base away is much more abundant. The data originate from a study of early T cells in non-severe SARS-CoV-2 infection. Per the germline V gene, CDR1 is SGDLS and CDR2 is YYNGEE. The CDR3 has 15 amino acids. TCRdb used MiXCR to reprocess the 5' RACE reads, holding one entry per CDR3 protein. This table holds about 77,000 distinct CDR3 sequences, over 9% found once. This TCR was recovered from an adult who was a healthcare worker with PCR-confirmed SARS-CoV-2 infection or an uninfected control (not recorded which). The V call is TRBV9, the J call TRBJ2-7; D perhaps matches TRBD1 (6 bases). Sequenced material: whole blood. Here the CDR3 reads CASSPHEGGDYGQYF. The DNA of the CDR3 is TGTGCCAGCAGCCCCCATGAAGGGGGAGACTACGGGCAGTACTTC.